One and the same sample provided the 15 T cell receptor beta chains below, sequenced in a study of shared clonotypes between healthy human individuals (dated by TCRdb to between 2020 and 2021). CD8 naive samples were obtained by positive selection for CCR7 among CD45RO-negative cells, yielding a CD45RA+CCR7+ population from which TemRA cells were excluded. Library creation used the immunoSEQ multiplex PCR assay. TCRdb took over this immuneACCESS table, retaining in-frame rearrangements with V and J assigned. Such tables are incomplete; in checked studies, under half of the missing clones stem from an unresolved V gene, and the remainder is unexplained. Within this sample are around 620,000 clones, with approximately 95% of them counted one time only. The ten largest clones take up 0.095% to 0.14% of the sample. The sequencing sample was made of naive CD8+ T cells sorted from blood. This specimen's cell subset or site label, interpreted: CD45RA+CCR7+. The receptors were sampled from a woman in her 30s in good health.

V is TRBV28 and J is TRBJ2-7, with 9 bases that match TRBD2. This CDR3 has 14 amino acids. The V and J ends lost 5 bases and 6 bases, in that order; junction bases with no gene match: 8. Germline CDR1 is MDHEN and CDR2 is SYDVKM. The CDR3 DNA reads as TGTGCCAGCAGTACCCCTAGCGGGGTGGGCGAGCAGTACTTC. Protein sequence: CASSTPSGVGEQYF.

The chain has TRBV27 and TRBJ2-7; D is possibly TRBD1 or TRBD2 (5 bases each). The CDR3 consists of 14 residues. Germline CDR1 reads MNHEY; CDR2 reads SMNVEV (reference sequence). V lost 5 bases and J 4 bases, leaving 15 bases between the germline ends. CDR3 sequence reads: CASSPGPPPYEQYF. The CDR3 DNA reads TGTGCCAGCAGTCCGGGACCGCCACCTTACGAGCAGTACTTC.

The chain carries TRBV19 and TRBJ1-6, with D hard to call. This CDR3 region has 13 residues. Germline V gene data show CDR1 as LNHDA and CDR2 as SQIVND (reference sequence). Trimming shortened V by 3 bases and J by 5 bases, and 5 bases separated the two germline ends. CDR3 amino acids: CASSIGNNSPLHF. As DNA, the CDR3 is TGTGCCAGTAGTATCGGTAATAATTCACCCCTCCACTTT. Full variable domain (remainder filled in from reference TRBV19 and TRBJ1-6): DGGITQSPKYLFRKEGQNVTLSCEQNLNHDAMYWYRQDPGQGLRLIYYSQIVNDFQKGDIAEGYSVSREKKESFPLTVTSAQKNPTAFYLCASSIGNNSPLHFGNGTRLTVT.

This sequence joins TRBV28 and TRBJ2-7; 7 bases match TRBD2. The germline V gene encodes CDR1 MDHEN and CDR2 SYDVKM. The CDR3 runs to 13 residues. V lost 5 bases, J lost 2 bases, and 3 bases stayed unmatched. The CDR3 DNA is TGTGCCAGCAGTCTCGGGACTACCTACGAGCAGTACTTC. This gives the protein CASSLGTTYEQYF.

This chain connects TRBV30 to TRBJ2-1; D is perhaps TRBD2 (6 bases). V dropped 0 bases and J dropped 0 bases, with 12 bases sitting between them. Germline assignment: CDR1 GTSNPN and CDR2 SVGIG (reference sequence). The CDR3 totals 16 residues. The CDR3 region has the DNA TGTGCCTGGAGTGTATGGCGGGGAAGCTCCTACAATGAGCAGTTCTTC. Translated: CAWSVWRGSSYNEQFF.

The chain combines TRBV19 with TRBJ2-5; tentative D call: TRBD2 (5 bases). Per germline, CDR1 LNHDA and CDR2 SQIVND (reference sequence). This CDR3 has 14 amino acids. V was trimmed by 3 bases and J by 5 bases, leaving 13 bases between them. CDR3 nucleotide sequence: TGTGCCAGTAGTATTTCTGAGGGTTTTGAGACCCAGTACTTC. Its protein product is CASSISEGFETQYF. The complete variable domain, with remaining parts taken from reference TRBV19 and TRBJ2-5, reads DGGITQSPKYLFRKEGQNVTLSCEQNLNHDAMYWYRQDPGQGLRLIYYSQIVNDFQKGDIAEGYSVSREKKESFPLTVTSAQKNPTAFYLCASSISEGFETQYFGPGTRLLVL.

This clone was seen only once. V gene TRBV9 combines with J gene TRBJ2-3; the D gene is possibly TRBD1 (6 bases). Trimming pared 4 bases from V and 5 bases from J, leaving 11 bases between. Germline V CDR1 and CDR2: SGDLS, YYNGEE. The CDR3 contains 13 residues. CDR3 sequence reads: CASSLKGGDTQYF. CDR3 in DNA: TGTGCCAGCAGCTTAAAAGGGGGAGATACGCAGTATTTT.

The V and J genes are TRBV28 and TRBJ1-1, with a possible D match to TRBD1 (6 bases). The germline V gene has CDR1 MDHEN and CDR2 SYDVKM. CDR3 length: 14 amino acids. The V gene lost 1 base and the J gene lost 5 bases, with 11 bases spanning the gap. This chain's CDR3 is CASSLYRAGTEAFF. Here the CDR3 DNA reads TGTGCCAGCAGTTTATACAGGGCGGGGACTGAAGCTTTCTTT.

The rearrangement uses TRBV28 and TRBJ1-2, with 12 bases identical to TRBD1. The CDR3 loop spans 15 amino acids. In germline, CDR1 is MDHEN, CDR2 SYDVKM. Losses at the gene ends were 6 bases for V and 5 bases for J; bases not matched to a gene: 7. The CDR3 DNA reads as TGTGCCAGCAGCTTTGGGACAGGGGGCTATTATGGCTACACCTTC. It yields the protein CASSFGTGGYYGYTF.

The chain has TRBV11-2 and TRBJ2-5, with 9 bases matching TRBD2. J was trimmed by 2 bases and V by 5 bases; bases with no gene match: 9. In germline, CDR1 is SGHAT, CDR2 FQNNGV. CDR3 length: 16 amino acids. The CDR3 loop reads CASSHRLAEGQETQYF. CDR3 nucleotides: TGTGCCAGCAGCCATCGACTAGCGGAGGGGCAAGAGACCCAGTACTTC.

The chain combines TRBV4-1 with TRBJ2-7, with 7 bases aligning to TRBD2. CDR1 is MGHRA and CDR2 is YSYEKL in the germline V gene. Trimming at V came to 4 bases and at J to 3 bases, leaving 9 bases not matched to a gene. CDR3 length: 15 amino acids. The CDR3 DNA follows: TGCGCCAGCAGCCCAAGAGGCGGGAGCGTCTACGAGCAGTACTTC. It encodes CASSPRGGSVYEQYF.

The chain combines TRBV6-5 with TRBJ2-7; D tentatively fits TRBD1 or TRBD2 (6 bases each). Germline-derived CDR1 and CDR2 are MNHEY and SVGAGI. Trimming left V 6 bases short and J 4 bases short, with 19 bases between. CDR3 length: 15 amino acids. The CDR3 DNA is TGTGCCAGCAGGCCGGGGGCAGAGAGTATATACGAGCAGTACTTC. Its protein product is CASRPGAESIYEQYF.

This clone was observed once. The V and J genes are TRBV4-1 and TRBJ2-7, with a tentative D call TRBD1 (5 bases). The CDR3 consists of 14 residues. CDR1 is MGHRA, CDR2 YSYEKL, per germline. V was pared by 4 bases and J by 0 bases, with 10 bases between. CDR3 residues: CASSPYRSSYEQYF. The CDR3 DNA reads TGCGCCAGCAGCCCGTACAGGTCCTCCTACGAGCAGTACTTC.

The chain has TRBV5-8 and TRBJ2-2; 12 nucleotides match TRBD1. Losses at the gene ends were 3 bases for V and 4 bases for J; bases not matched to a gene: 7. The CDR3 is 17 residues long. CDR1 and CDR2 from the germline V gene are SGHTS and YDEGEE. The CDR3 nucleotides read TGTGCCAGCAGCTGGGGGACAGGGGGCAGCGGCACCGGGGAGCTGTTTTTT. This codes for CASSWGTGGSGTGELFF.

The chain carries TRBV27 and TRBJ1-6, with 10 positions matching TRBD1. The CDR3 covers 12 residues. Trimming removed 8 bases from V and 10 bases from J; junction bases left unmatched: 2. Germline CDR1 and CDR2: MNHEY and SMNVEV (reference sequence). The CDR3 region has the DNA TGTGCCAGCGGGACAGGGGCCTCACCCCTCCACTTT. Amino acid sequence: CASGTGASPLHF.